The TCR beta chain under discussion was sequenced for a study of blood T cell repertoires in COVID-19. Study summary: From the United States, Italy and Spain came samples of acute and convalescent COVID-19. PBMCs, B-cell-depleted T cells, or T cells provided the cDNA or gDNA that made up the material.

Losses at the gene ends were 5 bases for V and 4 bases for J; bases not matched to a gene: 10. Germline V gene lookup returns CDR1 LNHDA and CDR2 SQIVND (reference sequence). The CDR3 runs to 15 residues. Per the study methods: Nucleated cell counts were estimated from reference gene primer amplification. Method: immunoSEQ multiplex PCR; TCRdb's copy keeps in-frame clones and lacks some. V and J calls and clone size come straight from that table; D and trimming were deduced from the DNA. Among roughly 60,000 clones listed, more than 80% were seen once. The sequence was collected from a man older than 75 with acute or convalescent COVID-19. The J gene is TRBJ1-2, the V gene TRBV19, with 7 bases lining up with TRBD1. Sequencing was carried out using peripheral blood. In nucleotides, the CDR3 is TGTGCCAGTAGTGTCCGGGACAGTGATAGCTATGGCTACACCTTC. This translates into CASSVRDSDSYGYTF.